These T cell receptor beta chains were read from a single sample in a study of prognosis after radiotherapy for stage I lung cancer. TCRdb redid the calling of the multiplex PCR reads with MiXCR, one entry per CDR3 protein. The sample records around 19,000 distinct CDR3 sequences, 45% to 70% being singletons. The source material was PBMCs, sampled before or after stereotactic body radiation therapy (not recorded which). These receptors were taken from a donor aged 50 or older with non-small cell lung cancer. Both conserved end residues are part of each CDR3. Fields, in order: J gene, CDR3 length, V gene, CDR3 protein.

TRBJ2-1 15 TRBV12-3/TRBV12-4 CASSLSGRSRDEQFF
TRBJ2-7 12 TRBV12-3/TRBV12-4 CASSLGQNEQYF
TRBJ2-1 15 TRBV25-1 CASREPGQGPNEQFF
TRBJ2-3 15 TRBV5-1 CASSLTSGRLDTQYF
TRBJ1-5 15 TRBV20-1 CSAQQGSGDGQPQHF
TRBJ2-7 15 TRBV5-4 CASSQSRGSSYEQYF
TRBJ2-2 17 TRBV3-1 CASSQIAGGVNTGELFF
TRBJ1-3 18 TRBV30 CAWSGPTTTRVAGNTIYF
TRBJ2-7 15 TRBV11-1 CASSLVSGRSYEQYF
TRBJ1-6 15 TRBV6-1 CASRIGTDVNSPLHF
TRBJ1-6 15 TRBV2 CASRVAGVENSPLYF
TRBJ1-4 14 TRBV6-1 CASSTGSLGEKLFF
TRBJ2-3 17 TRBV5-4 CASSFRTGRAGTDTQYF
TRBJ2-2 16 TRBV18 CASSPPGGANTGELFF
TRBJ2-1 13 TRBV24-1 CATSDLPSVGQFF
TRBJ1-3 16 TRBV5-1 CASSLGPFGTGNTIYF
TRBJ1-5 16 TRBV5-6 CASSAGGRYSNQPQHF
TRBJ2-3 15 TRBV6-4 CASSELDWGEDTQYF
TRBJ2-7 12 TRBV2 CASKKESSEQYF
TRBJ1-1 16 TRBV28 CASSLAGALSGTEAFF
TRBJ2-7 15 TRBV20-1 CSARSPGLQVYEQYF
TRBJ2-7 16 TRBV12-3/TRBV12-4 CASSLAGTSWSSVQYF
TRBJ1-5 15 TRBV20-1 CSAPSGTGYNQPQHF
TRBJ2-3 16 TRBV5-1 CASSLGPRVDTDTQYF
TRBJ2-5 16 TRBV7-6 CASSQPGTTGGETQYF
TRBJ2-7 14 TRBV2 CASSEWYSTYEQYF
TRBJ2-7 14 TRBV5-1 CASSSQGASNEQYF
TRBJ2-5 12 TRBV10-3 CAISTSSETQYF
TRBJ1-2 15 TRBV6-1 CATKPPGKGASGYTF
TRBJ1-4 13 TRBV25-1 CASSTGSDEKLFF
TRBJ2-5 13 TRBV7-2 CASSRGAVEAQYF
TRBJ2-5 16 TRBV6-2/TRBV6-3 CASRALTGAFQETQYF
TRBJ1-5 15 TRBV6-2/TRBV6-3 CASSAVPNGNQPQHF
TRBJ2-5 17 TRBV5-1 CASSPGRDFKGCETQYF
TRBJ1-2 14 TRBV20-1 CSAKEQGNVYGYTF
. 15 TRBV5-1 CASGPWLGGTNEQFF
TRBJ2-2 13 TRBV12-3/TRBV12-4 CASRHKATGELFF
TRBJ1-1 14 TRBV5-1 CASSLDRGGTEAFF
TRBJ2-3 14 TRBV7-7 CASSPTSDTDTQYF
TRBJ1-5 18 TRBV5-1 CASSLVTGETYSNQPQHF
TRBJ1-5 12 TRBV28 CAISLKAQPQHF
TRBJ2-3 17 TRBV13 CASSFPAGDPRGDTQYF
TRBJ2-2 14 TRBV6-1 CASRYGWGVGELFF
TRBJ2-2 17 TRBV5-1 CASSFTTSGRAGGELFF
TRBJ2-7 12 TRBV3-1 CASNGLEPEQYF
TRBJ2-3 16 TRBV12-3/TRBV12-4 CASSPLAGGITDTQYF
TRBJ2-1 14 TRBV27 CASSFDRGRNEQFF
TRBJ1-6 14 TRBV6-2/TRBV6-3 CASIPGQAVSPLHF
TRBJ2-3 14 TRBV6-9 CASSYGLVGDTQYF
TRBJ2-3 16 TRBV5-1 CASSPPGLDVADTQYF
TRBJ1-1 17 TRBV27 CASSPDRVGRYNTEDFF